The 27 T cell receptor beta chains listed next were all sequenced from one sample in a study of blood T cells in healthy people across ages. The second PCR ran about 7 to 12 cycles with a sample-barcoded 5' primer and J-beta primers. TCRdb reprocessed the 5' RACE reads via MiXCR and lists one record per CDR3 protein. The sample includes around 850,000 distinct CDR3 sequences, about 34% of them seen just once. Sequenced input: blood. The receptor set was obtained from a man aged 18 to 35 in good health.

V and J are TRBV10-3 and TRBJ1-2; 9 nucleotides line up with TRBD1. The length of the CDR3 is 15 residues. Looked up from germline, CDR1 is ENHRY and CDR2 is SYGVKD. J gave up 7 bases and V 4 bases, and 10 bases lay outside the gene matches. For the CDR3, the DNA is TGTGCCATCAGTGTCGGACAGGGGCCGTATTCTGGCTACACCTTC. Its protein product is CAISVGQGPYSGYTF.

In regard to this clonotype: This clone may be a read error of a much larger clone one base away. The chain recombines TRBV6-5 with TRBJ1-2; D might be TRBD1 (6 bases). This CDR3 is 14 amino acids long. Per germline, CDR1 MNHEY and CDR2 SVGAGI. The DNA for the CDR3 is TGTACCAGCAGTAGTGGAGTGGACAGCTATGGCTACACCTTC. This gives the protein CTSSSGVDSYGYTF.

This clonotype was counted a few times. The chain uses TRBV6-2 or TRBV6-3 and TRBJ2-4, with 7 bases lining up with TRBD2. This CDR3 region has 16 residues. Germline trimming cut 4 bases from V and 2 bases from J; bases unmatched to any gene: 8. The germline V gene has CDR1 MNHEY and CDR2 SVGEGT. CDR3 region: CASSSERGSSKNIQYF. CDR3 in DNA: TGTGCCAGCAGTTCCGAGCGGGGATCTTCCAAAAACATTCAGTACTTC.

The chain carries TRBV30 and TRBJ1-5; D not resolved. Trimming left V 8 bases short and J 5 bases short, with 16 bases between. The CDR3 runs to 13 residues. Per the germline V gene, CDR1 is GTSNPN and CDR2 is SVGIG (reference sequence). CDR3 coding DNA: TGTGCCGAAAGCACGGGGTCCGATCAGCCCCAGCATTTT. Amino acids: CAESTGSDQPQHF.

This clonotype came up once. Being one base from a much bigger clone, this may be a read error. The chain combines TRBV10-3 with TRBJ2-7, with 12 bases matching TRBD2. After removal of 4 bases from V and 7 bases from J, the junction contained 8 bases not matched to a gene. The germline V gene encodes CDR1 ENHRY and CDR2 SYGVKD. This CDR3 comprises 15 residues. CDR3 amino acids: CAISASGGALHEQYF. The CDR3 DNA sequence: TGTGCCATCAGTGCTAGCGGGGGGGCATTGCATGAGCAGTACTTC.

There are a few counts of this clonotype. This chain links TRBV20-1 with TRBJ1-5, with a weak D call TRBD1 (5 bases). Germline V gene lookup returns CDR1 DFQATT and CDR2 SNEGSKA (reference sequence). This CDR3 has 16 amino acids. V was trimmed by 3 bases and J by 7 bases, leaving 22 bases between them. DNA of the CDR3: TGCAGTGCTAGGGCAAGATCCTTGGGGGTAAGGCAGCCCCAGCATTTT. This codes for CSARARSLGVRQPQHF.

As concerns this clonotype: At one boundary the junction diverges from the germline segment, which might be a read error. CDR3 nucleotide sequence: TGTGTCAGCAGTTTAAGAAGCGCCCAAGAGACCCAGTACTTC. Encoded protein: CVSSLRSAQETQYF. The J gene is TRBJ2-4, the V gene TRBV28, with unresolved D. With the DNA end fitting TRBJ2-5 better, the J assignment may be wrong. This CDR3 contains 14 residues. Germline V gives CDR1 MDHEN, CDR2 SYDVKM.

V gene TRBV4-1 combines with J gene TRBJ2-7; the D call may be TRBD1 or TRBD2 (5 bases each). The ends were cut back, 0 bases at V and 9 bases at J, with 18 bases in the middle. This CDR3 has 15 residues. The germline gives CDR1 MGHRA, CDR2 YSYEKL. CDR3 sequence: CASSQEGDRRAAQYF. CDR3 DNA sequence: TGCGCCAGCAGCCAAGAGGGGGACCGAAGGGCCGCGCAGTACTTC.

In its sample, this clonotype was seen a few times. The chain is built from TRBV10-3 and TRBJ1-2; 7 bases are shared with TRBD1. V lost 6 bases, J lost 3 bases, and 16 bases stayed unmatched. Germline V CDR1 and CDR2: ENHRY, SYGVKD. CDR3 length: 17 residues. CDR3 loop: CAISLDRETLSDYGYTF. CDR3 DNA: TGTGCCATCAGCCTAGACAGGGAGACCCTTTCCGACTATGGCTACACCTTC.

This chain connects TRBV5-6 to TRBJ1-2; TRBD1 matches at 11 bases. The CDR3 contains 18 residues. Trimming cost V 2 bases and J 6 bases; bases outside gene matches: 15. Germline loops: CDR1 SGHDT, CDR2 YYEEEE. The CDR3 nucleotides are TGTGCCAGCAGCTTTCTTTCTGCTGGACAGGGGGCTTACGATGGCTACACCTTC. Translation: CASSFLSAGQGAYDGYTF.

A few counts support this clonotype. The chain employs TRBV5-6 and TRBJ2-7; D ambiguous. The CDR3 loop spans 15 amino acids. Per germline, CDR1 SGHDT and CDR2 YYEEEE. Between the trimmed V and J ends, which lost 1 base and 1 base, there was a span of 12 bases. The CDR3 nucleotides read TGTGCCAGCAGCTTGAATTGGCCATATTCCTACGAGCAGTACTTC. Protein: CASSLNWPYSYEQYF. The full variable domain, in which reference TRBV5-6 and TRBJ2-7 provide the parts outside the CDR3, is DAGVTQSPTHLIKTRGQQVTLRCSPKSGHDTVSWYQQALGQGPQFIFQYYEEEERQRGNFPDRFSGHQFPNYSSELNVNALLLGDSALYLCASSLNWPYSYEQYFGPGTRLTVT.

V usage is TRBV21-1 and J usage is TRBJ2-3; the tabulated D call, TRBD1, remains unverified against the DNA. TRBV21-1 is a pseudogene. The CDR3 consists of 15 residues. The CDR3 nucleotides read TGTGCCAGCAGCAATTCAGGGGGGAGCACAGATACGCAGTATTTT. Translated: CASSNSGGSTDTQYF.

The chain couples TRBV5-6 to TRBJ2-7; 14 bases are shared with TRBD2. CDR1 and CDR2 from the germline V gene are SGHDT and YYEEEE. V trimming: 4 bases; J trimming: 2 bases; junction bases outside the gene matches: 8. This CDR3 spans 17 amino acids. The CDR3 region has the DNA TGTGCCAGCAGCCCCCGACTAGCGGGGGGGCTGACCTACGAGCAGTACTTC. The encoded protein is CASSPRLAGGLTYEQYF. The variable domain in full, with the rest retrieved from reference TRBV5-6 and TRBJ2-7, is DAGVTQSPTHLIKTRGQQVTLRCSPKSGHDTVSWYQQALGQGPQFIFQYYEEEERQRGNFPDRFSGHQFPNYSSELNVNALLLGDSALYLCASSPRLAGGLTYEQYFGPGTRLTVT.

The chain joins TRBV29-1 to TRBJ2-3, with 9 bases lining up with TRBD1. The germline V gene has CDR1 SQVTM and CDR2 ANQGSEA. This CDR3 has 14 residues. J lost 4 bases, V lost 6 bases, and 8 bases had no gene match. CDR3: CSVEDRGDADTQYF. CDR3 DNA: TGCAGCGTGGAGGACAGGGGTGATGCAGATACGCAGTATTTT.

CDR3 amino acids: CSAQQNMNTEAFF. The CDR3 nucleotides read TGCAGTGCTCAGCAAAACATGAACACTGAAGCTTTCTTT. The V and J genes are TRBV20-1 and TRBJ1-1; D uncertain. CDR3 length equals 13 residues. Trimming pared 5 bases from V and 0 bases from J, leaving 10 bases between. CDR1 is DFQATT, CDR2 SNEGSKA, per germline (reference sequence).

This clonotype was observed many times. This rearrangement joins TRBV20-1 to TRBJ1-6; 7 nucleotides line up with TRBD1. The CDR3 contains 16 residues. From germline, CDR1 is DFQATT and CDR2 SNEGSKA (reference sequence). After removal of 6 bases from V and 1 base from J, the junction contained 9 bases not matched to a gene. CDR3 region: CSARIRGASYNSPLHF. CDR3 sequence (DNA): TGCAGTGCCCGAATCAGGGGGGCATCCTATAATTCACCCCTCCACTTT.

This clonotype was found a few times. The chain is built from TRBV18 and TRBJ1-2; D perhaps matches TRBD1 (6 bases). The germline V gene has CDR1 KGHSH and CDR2 LQKENI. The CDR3 extends over 15 amino acids. The V end was cut by 6 bases, the J end by 4 bases, with 18 bases between. DNA for the CDR3: TGTGCCAGCTCCACGGGGGCAGGAGGCACCTATGGCTACACCTTC. Its translation: CASSTGAGGTYGYTF.

The sample holds one count of this clonotype. The rearrangement joins TRBV29-1 to TRBJ2-3; maybe TRBD1 (5 bases). Trimming took off 4 bases at V and 1 base at J, with 12 bases between the two ends. The CDR3 has 14 amino acids. The germline V gene encodes CDR1 SQVTM and CDR2 ANQGSEA. The CDR3 protein is CSVGRQSRTDTQYF. The CDR3 bases are TGCAGCGTTGGGAGACAGAGTCGCACAGATACGCAGTATTTT.

The rearrangement links TRBV21-1 to TRBJ2-7; TRBD2 is taken as the D call from the table, unchecked against the DNA. TRBV21-1 is tagged as a pseudogene. The CDR3 extends over 16 amino acids. Here the CDR3 DNA reads TGTGCCAGCAGCCTTACTACCGGGACTACAGACTACGAGCAGTACTTC. Its translation is CASSLTTGTTDYEQYF.

V and J are TRBV10-3 and TRBJ1-5; no clear D gene. Germline assignment: CDR1 ENHRY and CDR2 SYGVKD. This CDR3 has 13 residues. V shed 3 bases and J shed 3 bases, with 6 bases lying between them. CDR3 amino acids: CAISEAANQPQHF. The CDR3 DNA reads as TGTGCCATCAGTGAAGCTGCCAATCAGCCCCAGCATTTT.

CDR3: CASSLGLLGSGYTF. The CDR3 DNA is TGTGCCAGCAGTTTAGGATTACTGGGAAGTGGCTACACCTTC. This chain joins TRBV12-3 or TRBV12-4 and TRBJ1-2; no firm D call. The length of the CDR3 is 14 residues. V was clipped by 1 base and J by 7 bases, with 13 bases between them.

This clonotype came up once. A read error may account for a junction end that differs from germline. The chain combines TRBV6-2 or TRBV6-3 with TRBJ2-7; 7 bases map to TRBD2. CDR3 size: 13 residues. Germline V gene lookup returns CDR1 MNHEY and CDR2 SVGEGT. The DNA for the CDR3 is TGTGCCAACAGTTCGCGGGGGTCCAATGAGCAGTACTTC. This codes for CANSSRGSNEQYF.

This clonotype was detected a few times. V usage is TRBV20-1 and J usage is TRBJ1-1, with D possibly TRBD1 on 5 matching bases. Germline V CDR1 and CDR2: DFQATT, SNEGSKA (reference sequence). The V end was cut by 2 bases, the J end by 0 bases, with 16 bases between. The length of the CDR3 is 16 residues. As DNA, the CDR3 is TGCAGTGCTAGACCCCAAGTAGGGGTCTTGAACACTGAAGCTTTCTTT. Its translation: CSARPQVGVLNTEAFF.

This clonotype showed up just a few times. The CDR3 loop is CASSQSELGPDTQYF. CDR3 DNA: TGTGCCAGCAGCCAATCTGAACTAGGCCCAGATACGCAGTATTTT. The chain combines TRBV4-2 with TRBJ2-3; TRBD2 is a possible D gene (5 bases). This CDR3 has 15 amino acids. Trimming pared 2 bases from V and 4 bases from J, leaving 13 bases between. Germline-derived CDR1 and CDR2 are LGHNA and YNFKEQ.

The chain employs TRBV3-1 and TRBJ1-2; D is uncertain. CDR1 is LGHDT, CDR2 YNNKEL, per germline (reference sequence). The CDR3 contains 14 residues. V was trimmed by 1 base and J by 6 bases, leaving 12 bases between them. CDR3 residues: CASSQGEGSHGYTF. Here the CDR3 DNA reads TGTGCCAGCAGCCAAGGGGAGGGATCTCATGGCTACACCTTC.

This rearrangement joins TRBV4-2 to TRBJ2-3, with D maybe TRBD2 (5 bases). This CDR3 comprises 18 residues. V gave up 0 bases and J gave up 0 bases, with 16 bases separating them. Germline CDR1 reads LGHNA; CDR2 reads YNFKEQ. This chain's CDR3 is CASSQDLFLGVSTDTQYF. The CDR3 region has the DNA TGTGCCAGCAGCCAAGATCTTTTCCTCGGGGTAAGCACAGATACGCAGTATTTT.

The V call is TRBV6-5, the J call TRBJ1-5; 8 nucleotides agree with TRBD1. The CDR3 length is 16 residues. From germline, CDR1 is MNHEY and CDR2 SVGAGI. V shed 6 bases, J shed 0 bases, and the junction held 7 bases outside the gene matches. The CDR3 coding sequence is TGTGCCAGCAGGTCAGGGGGCCCATATAGCAATCAGCCCCAGCATTTT. Protein product: CASRSGGPYSNQPQHF.